This T cell receptor beta chain was obtained from a study of CD8 T cells in ankylosing spondylitis. Study results and caveats: Within ankylosing spondylitis blood, a TCR beta motif made up of roughly eight highly homologous variants appeared to be characteristic. According to the report, clones linked to the disease were significantly enriched in matched synovial fluid samples taken from ankylosing spondylitis patients.

Using quantitative 5'-RACE with molecular barcodes, the authors made TCR beta libraries. TCRdb re-derived calls from the 5' RACE reads in MiXCR, one entry per CDR3 protein. The sample includes about 300,000 distinct CDR3 sequences, approximately 10% of them seen just once. Comments on this clonotype: The antigen remains unidentified.

This CDR3 contains 16 residues. Per the germline V gene, CDR1 is MDHEN and CDR2 is SYDVKM. Trimming took off 8 bases at V and 5 bases at J, with 22 bases between the two ends. Sequencing used blood, either unsorted or a sorted T cell fraction (not recorded which). This receptor was taken from a female donor with ankylosing spondylitis or in good health (not recorded which). V gene TRBV28 combines with J gene TRBJ1-5; the D gene is possibly TRBD1 (6 bases). CDR3 residues: CASGASTGVRYQPQHF. The CDR3 DNA follows: TGTGCCAGCGGCGCGTCGACAGGCGTTCGCTATCAGCCCCAGCATTTT.